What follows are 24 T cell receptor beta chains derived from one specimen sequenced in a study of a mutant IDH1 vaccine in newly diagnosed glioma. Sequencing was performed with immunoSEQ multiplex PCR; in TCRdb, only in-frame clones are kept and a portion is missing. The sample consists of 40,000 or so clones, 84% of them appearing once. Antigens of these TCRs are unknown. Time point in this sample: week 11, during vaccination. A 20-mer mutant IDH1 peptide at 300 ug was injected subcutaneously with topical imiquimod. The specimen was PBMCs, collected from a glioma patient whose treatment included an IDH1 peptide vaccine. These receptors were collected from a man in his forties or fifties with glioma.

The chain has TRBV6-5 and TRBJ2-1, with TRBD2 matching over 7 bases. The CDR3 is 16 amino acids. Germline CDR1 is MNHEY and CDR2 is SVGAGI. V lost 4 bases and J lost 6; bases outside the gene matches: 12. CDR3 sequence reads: CASSLFGTGGVNEQFF. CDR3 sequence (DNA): TGTGCCAGCAGTTTATTCGGGACGGGAGGAGTCAATGAGCAGTTCTTC.

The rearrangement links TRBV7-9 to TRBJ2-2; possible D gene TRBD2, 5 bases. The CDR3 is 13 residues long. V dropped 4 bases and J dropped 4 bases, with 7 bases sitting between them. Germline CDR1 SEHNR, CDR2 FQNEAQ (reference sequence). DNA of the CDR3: TGTGCCAGCAGCTCCGGAGGCACCGGGGAGCTGTTTTTT. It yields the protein CASSSGGTGELFF.

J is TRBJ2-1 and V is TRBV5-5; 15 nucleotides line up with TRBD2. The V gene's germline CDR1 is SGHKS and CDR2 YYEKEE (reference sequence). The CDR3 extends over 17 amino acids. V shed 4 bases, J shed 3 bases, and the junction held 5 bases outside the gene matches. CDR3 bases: TGTGCCAGCAGCAGGGGACTAGCGGGAGGTGGCTACAATGAGCAGTTCTTC. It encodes CASSRGLAGGGYNEQFF.

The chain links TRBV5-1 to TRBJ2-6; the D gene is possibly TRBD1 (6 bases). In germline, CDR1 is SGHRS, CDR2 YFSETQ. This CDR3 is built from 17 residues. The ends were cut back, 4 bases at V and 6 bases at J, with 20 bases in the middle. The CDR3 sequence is CASSPQTGSWEANVLTF. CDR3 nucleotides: TGCGCCAGCAGCCCCCAGACAGGCTCCTGGGAGGCCAACGTCCTGACTTTC.

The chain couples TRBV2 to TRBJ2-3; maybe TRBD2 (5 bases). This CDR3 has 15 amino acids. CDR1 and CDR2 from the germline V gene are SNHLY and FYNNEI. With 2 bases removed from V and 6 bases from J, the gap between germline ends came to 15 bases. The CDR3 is CASSEQADPSDTQYF. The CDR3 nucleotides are TGTGCCAGCAGTGAACAAGCGGACCCATCGGATACGCAGTATTTT. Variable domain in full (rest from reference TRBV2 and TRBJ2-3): EPEVTQTPSHQVTQMGQEVILRCVPISNHLYFYWYRQILGQKVEFLVSFYNNEISEKSEIFDDQFSVERPDGSNFTLKIRSTKLEDSAMYFCASSEQADPSDTQYFGPGTRLTVL.

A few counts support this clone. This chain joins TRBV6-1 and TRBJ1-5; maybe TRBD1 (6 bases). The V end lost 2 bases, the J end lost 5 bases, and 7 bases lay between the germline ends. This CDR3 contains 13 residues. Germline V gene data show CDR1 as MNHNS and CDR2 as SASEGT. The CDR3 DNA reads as TGTGCCAGCAGTGAACAGGGGCATCAGCCCCAGCATTTT. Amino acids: CASSEQGHQPQHF.

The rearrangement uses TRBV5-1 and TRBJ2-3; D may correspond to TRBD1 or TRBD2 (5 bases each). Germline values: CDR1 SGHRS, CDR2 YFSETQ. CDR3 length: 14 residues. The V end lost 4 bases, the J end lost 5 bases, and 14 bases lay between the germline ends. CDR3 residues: CASSGATRRDTQYF. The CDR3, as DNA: TGCGCCAGCAGCGGGGCTACTAGACGAGATACGCAGTATTTT.

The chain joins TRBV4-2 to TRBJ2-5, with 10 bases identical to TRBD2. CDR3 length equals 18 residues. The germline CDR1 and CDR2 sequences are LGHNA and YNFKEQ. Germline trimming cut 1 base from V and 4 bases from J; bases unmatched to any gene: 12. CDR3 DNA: TGTGCCAGCAGCCAAGTTCTTGGTCTAGCGGGAGAATCAGAGACCCAGTACTTC. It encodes CASSQVLGLAGESETQYF.

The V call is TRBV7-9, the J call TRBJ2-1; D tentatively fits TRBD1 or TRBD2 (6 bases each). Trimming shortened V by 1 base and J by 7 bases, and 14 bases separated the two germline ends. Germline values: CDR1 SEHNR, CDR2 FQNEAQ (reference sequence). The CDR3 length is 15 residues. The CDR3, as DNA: TGTGCCAGCAGCTTAGTCAGGGGCGCGGGGAATGAGCAGTTCTTC. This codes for CASSLVRGAGNEQFF.

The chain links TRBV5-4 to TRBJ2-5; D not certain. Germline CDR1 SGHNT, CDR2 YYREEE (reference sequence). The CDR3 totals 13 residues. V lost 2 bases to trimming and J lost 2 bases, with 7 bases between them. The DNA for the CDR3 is TGTGCCAGCAGCTTTGGCGGACAAGAGACCCAGTACTTC. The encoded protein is CASSFGGQETQYF.

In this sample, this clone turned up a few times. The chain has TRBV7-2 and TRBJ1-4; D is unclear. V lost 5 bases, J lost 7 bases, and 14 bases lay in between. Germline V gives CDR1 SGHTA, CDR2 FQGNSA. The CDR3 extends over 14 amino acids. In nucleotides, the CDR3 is TGTGCCAGCAGCCCCCAAGGTCGTGGTGAAAAACTGTTTTTT. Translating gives CASSPQGRGEKLFF. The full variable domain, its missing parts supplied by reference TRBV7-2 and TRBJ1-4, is GAGVSQSPSNKVTEKGKDVELRCDPISGHTALYWYRQSLGQGLEFLIYFQGNSAPDKSGLPSDRFSAERTGGSVSTLTIQRTQQEDSAVYLCASSPQGRGEKLFFGSGTQLSVL.

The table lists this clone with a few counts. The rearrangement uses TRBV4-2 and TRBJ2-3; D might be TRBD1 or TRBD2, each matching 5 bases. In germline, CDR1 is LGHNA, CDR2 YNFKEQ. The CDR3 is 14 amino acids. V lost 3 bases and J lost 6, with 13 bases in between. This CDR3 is CASSQPLGDDTQYF. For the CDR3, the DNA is TGTGCCAGCAGCCAGCCTCTCGGGGACGATACGCAGTATTTT.

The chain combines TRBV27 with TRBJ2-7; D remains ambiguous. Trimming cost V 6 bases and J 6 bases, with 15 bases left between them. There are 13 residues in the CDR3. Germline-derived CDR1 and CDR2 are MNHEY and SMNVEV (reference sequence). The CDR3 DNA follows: TGTGCCAGCAGGCCATCCAATATAGGCGAGCAGTACTTC. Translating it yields CASRPSNIGEQYF.

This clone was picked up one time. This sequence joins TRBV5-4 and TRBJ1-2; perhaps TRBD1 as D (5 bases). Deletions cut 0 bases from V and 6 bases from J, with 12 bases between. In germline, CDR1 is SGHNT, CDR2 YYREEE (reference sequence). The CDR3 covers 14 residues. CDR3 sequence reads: CASSLGGHPHGYTF. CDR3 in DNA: TGTGCCAGCAGCTTGGGCGGACACCCCCATGGCTACACCTTC.

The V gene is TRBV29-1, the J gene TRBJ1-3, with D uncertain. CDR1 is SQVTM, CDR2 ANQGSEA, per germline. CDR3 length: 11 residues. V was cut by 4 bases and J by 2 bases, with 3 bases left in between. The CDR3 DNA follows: TGCAGCGTTGTCACTGGAAACACCATATATTTT. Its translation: CSVVTGNTIYF.

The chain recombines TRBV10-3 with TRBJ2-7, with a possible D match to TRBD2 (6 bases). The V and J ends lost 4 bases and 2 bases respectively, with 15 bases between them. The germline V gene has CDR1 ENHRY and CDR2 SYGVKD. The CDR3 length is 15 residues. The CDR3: CAISGRRTTPYEQYF. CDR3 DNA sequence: TGTGCCATCAGTGGTAGAAGGACTACACCCTACGAGCAGTACTTC.

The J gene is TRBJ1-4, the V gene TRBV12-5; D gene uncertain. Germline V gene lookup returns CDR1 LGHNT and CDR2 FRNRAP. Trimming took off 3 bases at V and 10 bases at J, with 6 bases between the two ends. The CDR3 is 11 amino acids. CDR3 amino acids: CASGFSRKLFF. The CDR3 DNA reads TGTGCTAGTGGTTTTTCAAGAAAACTGTTTTTT.

Written as DNA, the CDR3 is TGTGCCAGCAACAGGGACAGGGCTGAAAAACTGTTTTTT. Its protein product is CASNRDRAEKLFF. V usage is TRBV18 and J usage is TRBJ1-4, with 9 bases lining up with TRBD1. From germline, CDR1 is KGHSH and CDR2 LQKENI. This CDR3 has 13 amino acids. V was clipped by 8 bases and J by 7 bases; unmatched bases: 5.

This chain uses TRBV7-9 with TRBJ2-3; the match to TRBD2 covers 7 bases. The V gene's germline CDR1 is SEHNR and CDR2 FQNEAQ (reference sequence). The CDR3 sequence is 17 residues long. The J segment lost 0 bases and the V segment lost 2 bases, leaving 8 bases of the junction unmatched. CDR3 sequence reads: CASSLRLAVYSTDTQYF. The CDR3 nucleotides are TGTGCCAGCAGCTTAAGACTAGCTGTCTATAGCACAGATACGCAGTATTTT. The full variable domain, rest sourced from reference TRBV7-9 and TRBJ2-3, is DTGVSQNPRHKITKRGQNVTFRCDPISEHNRLYWYRQTLGQGPEFLTYFQNEAQLEKSRLLSDRFSAERPKGSFSTLEIQRTEQGDSAMYLCASSLRLAVYSTDTQYFGPGTRLTVL.

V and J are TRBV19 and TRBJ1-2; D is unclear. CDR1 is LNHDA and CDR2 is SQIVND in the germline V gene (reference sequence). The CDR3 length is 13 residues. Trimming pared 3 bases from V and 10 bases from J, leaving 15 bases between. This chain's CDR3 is CASSIESILPYTF. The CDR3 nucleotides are TGTGCCAGTAGTATCGAGAGTATATTGCCCTACACCTTC.

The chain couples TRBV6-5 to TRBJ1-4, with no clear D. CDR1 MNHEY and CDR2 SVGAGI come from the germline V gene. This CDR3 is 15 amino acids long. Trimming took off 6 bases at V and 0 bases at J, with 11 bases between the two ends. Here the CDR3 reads CASRRDSTTNEKLFF. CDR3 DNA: TGTGCCAGCAGACGAGACTCTACAACTAATGAAAAACTGTTTTTT.

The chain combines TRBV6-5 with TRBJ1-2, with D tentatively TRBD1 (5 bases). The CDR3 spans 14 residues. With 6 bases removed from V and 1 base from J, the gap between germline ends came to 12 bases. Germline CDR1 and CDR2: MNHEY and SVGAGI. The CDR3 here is CASSPGRVNYGYTF. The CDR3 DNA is TGTGCCAGCAGCCCGGGACGGGTTAACTATGGCTACACCTTC.

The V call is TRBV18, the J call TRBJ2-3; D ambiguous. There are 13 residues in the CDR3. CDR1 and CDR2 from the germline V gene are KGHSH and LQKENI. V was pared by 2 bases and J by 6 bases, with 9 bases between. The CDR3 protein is CASSPSAYDTQYF. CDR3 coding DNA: TGTGCCAGCTCACCAAGCGCATACGATACGCAGTATTTT.

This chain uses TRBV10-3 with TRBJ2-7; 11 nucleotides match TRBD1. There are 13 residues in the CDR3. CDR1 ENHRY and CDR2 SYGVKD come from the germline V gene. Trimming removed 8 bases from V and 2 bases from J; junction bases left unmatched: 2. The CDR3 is CAIGTGGPYEQYF. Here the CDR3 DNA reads TGTGCCATCGGGACAGGGGGACCCTACGAGCAGTACTTC.